Following are 10 T cell receptor beta chains from one sample sequenced in a study of blood T cell repertoires in COVID-19. The data were produced by immunoSEQ multiplex PCR, yet TCRdb's version contains in-frame clones alone and is incomplete. This table holds roughly 300,000 clones, approximately 85% found once. The specimen sequenced was peripheral blood. These receptors were obtained from a human donor in a cohort sampled during active COVID-19.

This clone has only one observation. This sequence joins TRBV6-5 and TRBJ2-3; 15 nucleotides agree with TRBD2. The CDR3 has 15 amino acids. Per germline, CDR1 MNHEY and CDR2 SVGAGI. Unmatched junction bases numbered 4, after V lost 5 bases and J lost 7 bases. Here the CDR3 reads CASSRGLAGGNTQYF. DNA for the CDR3: TGTGCCAGCAGTCGCGGACTAGCGGGAGGGAATACGCAGTATTTT.

The chain joins TRBV7-2 to TRBJ2-7, with 9 bases fitting TRBD2. Germline V CDR1 and CDR2: SGHTA, FQGNSA. After removal of 5 bases from V and 1 base from J, the junction contained 6 bases not matched to a gene. This CDR3 is built from 15 residues. The CDR3 here is CASSPSAGGSYEQYF. The CDR3 DNA is TGTGCCAGCAGCCCCTCAGCGGGAGGATCCTACGAGCAGTACTTC.

The chain joins TRBV5-6 to TRBJ1-2; possibly TRBD1 for D (5 bases). V shed 2 bases and J shed 2 bases, with 13 bases lying between them. The CDR3 consists of 15 residues. The germline gives CDR1 SGHDT, CDR2 YYEEEE. The CDR3 sequence is CASSFYQGVNYGYTF. CDR3 bases: TGTGCCAGCAGCTTCTACCAGGGTGTCAACTATGGCTACACCTTC.

V and J are TRBV2 and TRBJ1-4; maybe TRBD1 (6 bases). CDR3 length equals 12 residues. Per germline, CDR1 SNHLY and CDR2 FYNNEI. Trimming left V 4 bases short and J 8 bases short, with 8 bases between. The DNA of the CDR3 is TGTGCCAGCAGTGCCCAGGGGGAAAAACTGTTTTTT. As protein: CASSAQGEKLFF.

The rearrangement links TRBV7-9 to TRBJ2-1, with 7 bases that match TRBD2. Trimming removed 0 bases from V and 15 bases from J; junction bases left unmatched: 8. The CDR3 has 13 amino acids. Germline-derived CDR1 and CDR2 are SEHNR and FQNEAQ (reference sequence). Here the CDR3 reads CASSLAAGVATFF. The DNA of the CDR3 is TGTGCCAGCAGCTTAGCGGCGGGGGTCGCCACGTTCTTC.

This sequence joins TRBV4-2 and TRBJ1-1; D gene ambiguous. The V gene's germline CDR1 is LGHNA and CDR2 YNFKEQ. V lost 0 bases, J lost 4 bases, and 12 bases lay in between. The CDR3 has 15 amino acids. The chain's CDR3 is CASSQDQVLSTEAFF. The CDR3 bases are TGTGCCAGCAGCCAAGATCAGGTTTTGAGCACTGAAGCTTTCTTT.

The chain employs TRBV19 and TRBJ1-5, with unresolved D. Between the trimmed V and J ends, which lost 0 bases and 4 bases, there was a span of 10 bases. This CDR3 has 15 residues. Germline V gene sequence: CDR1 LNHDA, CDR2 SQIVND (reference sequence). The CDR3 here is CASSIERAANQPQHF. The CDR3 bases are TGTGCCAGTAGTATAGAGAGGGCAGCTAATCAGCCCCAGCATTTT.

The chain employs TRBV7-9 and TRBJ2-5; 8 bases align to TRBD2. CDR1 and CDR2 (germline): SEHNR, FQNEAQ (reference sequence). This CDR3 spans 14 amino acids. Trimming cost V 5 bases and J 5 bases; bases outside gene matches: 7. This chain's CDR3 is CASSLTGTRETQYF. The CDR3 DNA is TGTGCCAGCAGCCTTACCGGGACTAGGGAGACCCAGTACTTC.

The chain couples TRBV9 to TRBJ2-1; 7 nucleotides agree with TRBD2. V shed 1 base and J 6 bases; nucleotides not matched to a gene: 4. Germline V CDR1 and CDR2: SGDLS, YYNGEE. This CDR3 has 14 amino acids. CDR3 sequence reads: CASSVPPSGNEQFF. The CDR3 region has the DNA TGTGCCAGCAGCGTACCCCCTAGCGGCAATGAGCAGTTCTTC.

The chain employs TRBV6-1 and TRBJ2-7; tentative D call: TRBD1 (6 bases). Germline values: CDR1 MNHNS, CDR2 SASEGT. Trimming pared 3 bases from V and 0 bases from J, leaving 12 bases between. The CDR3 runs 15 residues. DNA for the CDR3: TGTGCCAGCAGTGATAAACAGGGATTCTCCTACGAGCAGTACTTC. This gives the protein CASSDKQGFSYEQYF.